Included here is one T cell receptor beta chain sequence, with context. Its matching antigen is unknown. It was negative isolation that provided the CD8+ and CD4+ T cells, whereas TEMRA cells were enriched by FACS. Reverse transcription of roughly 0.5 to 1 ug RNA was carried out with random hexamers. Multiplex immunoSEQ PCR targeted 54 Vbeta and 13 Jbeta TCR beta segments. Using its own MiXCR run on the immunoSEQ multiplex PCR reads, TCRdb lists one record per CDR3 protein. The data contain 330,000 or so distinct CDR3 sequences, 70% to 90% of them singletons. The data were obtained in a study of CD8 T cells in Susac syndrome. Findings of the study overall: As acknowledged by the study, its TCR sequencing and HLA analysis included a relatively small number of individuals.

This CDR3 is built from 13 residues. Trimming took 6 bases from V and 4 from J, leaving 13 bases between them. CDR1 and CDR2 from the germline V gene are DFQATT and SNEGSKA (reference sequence). This chain joins TRBV20-1 and TRBJ1-3; D remains ambiguous. The sample taken for sequencing was CD8+ T cells from PBMCs. The clonotype originates from a human donor with multiple sclerosis. CDR3 loop: CSALGLGGNTIYF. DNA of the CDR3: TGCAGTGCCCTGGGCCTAGGGGGAAACACCATATATTTT.